This T cell receptor (beta chain) was sequenced for a study of T cells in Graves' hyperthyroidism and ophthalmopathy. Amplification of TCR beta CDR3 regions was performed using RNA transcripts as template. The study used the HTBI primer set for a first-round RT-PCR of the TCR CDR3. Each CDR3 protein gets one entry after TCRdb re-called the multiplex PCR reads with MiXCR. The sample records about 840,000 distinct CDR3 sequences, more than 30% being singletons. This CDR3 is 14 amino acids long. Trimming left V 6 bases short and J 3 bases short, with 15 bases between. Germline V gene sequence: CDR1 MGHDK, CDR2 SYGVNS.

The chain employs TRBV25-1 and TRBJ2-7; D not resolved. The sequence derives from a man aged 18-30 years with Graves' hyperthyroidism. The source material was blood. In nucleotides, the CDR3 is TGTGCCAGCAGCCAATACTCAGAAGGCTACGAGCAGTACTTC. Residues: CASSQYSEGYEQYF.